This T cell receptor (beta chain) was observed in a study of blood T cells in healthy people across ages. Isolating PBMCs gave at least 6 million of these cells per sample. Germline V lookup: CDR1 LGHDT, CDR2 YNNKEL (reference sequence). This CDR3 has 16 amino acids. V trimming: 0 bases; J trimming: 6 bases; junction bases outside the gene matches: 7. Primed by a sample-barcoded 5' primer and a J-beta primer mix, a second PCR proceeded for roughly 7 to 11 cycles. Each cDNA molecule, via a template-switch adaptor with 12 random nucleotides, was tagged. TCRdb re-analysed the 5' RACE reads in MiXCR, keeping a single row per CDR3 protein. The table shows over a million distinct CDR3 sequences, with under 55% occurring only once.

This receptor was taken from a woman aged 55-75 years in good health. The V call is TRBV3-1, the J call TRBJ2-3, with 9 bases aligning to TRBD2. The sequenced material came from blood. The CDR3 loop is CASSQDLRGGEDTQYF. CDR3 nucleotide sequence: TGTGCCAGCAGCCAAGATCTGCGGGGGGGGGAGGATACGCAGTATTTT.